Listed below are T cell receptor beta chains from one sample, sequenced in a study of spatial heterogeneity in lung cancer. A single record per CDR3 protein comes from TCRdb applying MiXCR to the 5' RACE reads. The table records about 13,000 distinct CDR3 sequences, around 4.1% of them present only once. The sample here was PBMCs, taken at surgery. The receptors shown here come from a male donor with early-stage non-small cell lung cancer. CDR3s leave out the opening cysteine and the closing phenylalanine or tryptophan. Expanded clones get a size class; other rows say once, few or many, or leave the size out.

V gene: TRBV6-2/TRBV6-3; clone size: many; J gene: TRBJ1-5; CDR3 protein: ASRTGGRGNQPQH
V gene: TRBV6-2/TRBV6-3; clone size: many; J gene: TRBJ2-5; CDR3 protein: ASSGGSGETQY
V gene: TRBV7-9; clone size: many; J gene: TRBJ2-1; CDR3 protein: ASSSSTGFNEQF
V gene: TRBV15; clone size: many; J gene: TRBJ2-7; CDR3 protein: ATSRGVPTPEQY
V gene: TRBV5-6; clone size: many; J gene: TRBJ2-5; CDR3 protein: ASSLDWMQETQY
V gene: TRBV10-3; clone size: many; J gene: TRBJ2-3; CDR3 protein: ATSDPGGEPLANTQY
V gene: TRBV9; clone size: many; J gene: TRBJ2-3; CDR3 protein: ASSLLAGETDTQY
V gene: TRBV12-3/TRBV12-4; clone size: few; J gene: TRBJ1-1; CDR3 protein: ASRSSWNTEAF
V gene: TRBV7-6; clone size: NA; J gene: TRBJ2-7; CDR3 protein: ASSLGAGDKQY
V gene: TRBV20-1; clone size: many; J gene: TRBJ1-5; CDR3 protein: SAEGSGGSQPQH
V gene: TRBV27; clone size: many; J gene: TRBJ2-7; CDR3 protein: ASSPGQGNEQY
V gene: TRBV11-1; clone size: many; J gene: TRBJ2-4; CDR3 protein: ASSSPRGGSAKNIQY
V gene: TRBV2; clone size: many; J gene: TRBJ1-6; CDR3 protein: ASRFTENSPLH
V gene: TRBV27; clone size: many; J gene: TRBJ1-1; CDR3 protein: ASSHNGGGTEAF
V gene: TRBV18; clone size: many; J gene: TRBJ2-7; CDR3 protein: ASSPPDTSYYEQY
V gene: TRBV20-1; clone size: medium-sized; J gene: TRBJ2-2; CDR3 protein: SARARAATGELF
V gene: TRBV6-5; clone size: many; J gene: TRBJ2-2; CDR3 protein: ASSNTGELF
V gene: TRBV5-4; clone size: few; J gene: TRBJ1-1; CDR3 protein: ASTDRVNTEAF
V gene: TRBV5-1; clone size: many; J gene: TRBJ2-1; CDR3 protein: ASSLGLRTSGGNEQF
V gene: TRBV7-9; clone size: few; J gene: TRBJ2-2; CDR3 protein: ASSVRGQGANTGELF
V gene: TRBV29-1; clone size: medium-sized; J gene: TRBJ2-3; CDR3 protein: SVLAGGGPDTQY
V gene: TRBV5-6; clone size: many; J gene: TRBJ2-7; CDR3 protein: ASSSRRDRGYEQY
V gene: TRBV5-5; clone size: few; J gene: TRBJ2-3; CDR3 protein: ASSLTTSKTDTQY
V gene: TRBV29-1; clone size: many; J gene: TRBJ2-5; CDR3 protein: SVEDRPFQETQY
V gene: TRBV6-5; clone size: many; J gene: TRBJ2-7; CDR3 protein: ASSYSLTGGKYEQY
V gene: TRBV7-6; clone size: few; J gene: TRBJ1-1; CDR3 protein: ASSWTGNTEAF
V gene: TRBV18; clone size: many; J gene: TRBJ2-7; CDR3 protein: ASSPPGQLYEQY
V gene: TRBV9; clone size: many; J gene: TRBJ2-1; CDR3 protein: ASSVDPSYNEQF
V gene: TRBV6-2/TRBV6-3; clone size: many; J gene: TRBJ1-5; CDR3 protein: ASSYGQPHGNQPQH
V gene: TRBV10-3; clone size: few; J gene: TRBJ2-3; CDR3 protein: AISDPRTSGTDTQY
V gene: TRBV7-9; clone size: many; J gene: TRBJ1-5; CDR3 protein: ASSLGDSSNQPQH
V gene: TRBV20-1; clone size: many; J gene: TRBJ2-7; CDR3 protein: SATVDSSRYYEQY
V gene: TRBV7-7; clone size: many; J gene: TRBJ2-5; CDR3 protein: ASSFDGRGQETQY
V gene: TRBV9; clone size: many; J gene: TRBJ1-3; CDR3 protein: ASAGSSNTIY
V gene: TRBV28; clone size: many; J gene: TRBJ1-5; CDR3 protein: ASRKTGSQPQH
V gene: TRBV20-1; clone size: many; J gene: TRBJ2-1; CDR3 protein: SARDRGSGTSYNEQF
V gene: TRBV24-1; clone size: many; J gene: TRBJ2-7; CDR3 protein: ATSDGTSTYEQY